This TCR beta chain comes out of a study of blood T cell repertoires in COVID-19. Only in-frame clones appear in the TCRdb table, and some are missing; sequencing was by immunoSEQ multiplex PCR. Of over 120,000 clones listed, more than 75% were seen once; the top ten hold 4.8%. Germline CDR1 MNHEY, CDR2 SMNVEV (reference sequence). Trimming stripped 4 bases from V and 5 bases from J, with 5 bases between. The CDR3 loop spans 12 amino acids. The sequence came from a human donor in a cohort sampled during active COVID-19. This chain uses TRBV27 with TRBJ1-4, with D unresolved. Sequenced: peripheral blood. The CDR3 coding sequence is TGTGCCAGCAGTTCCAGAAATGAAAAACTGTTTTTT. It yields the protein CASSSRNEKLFF.